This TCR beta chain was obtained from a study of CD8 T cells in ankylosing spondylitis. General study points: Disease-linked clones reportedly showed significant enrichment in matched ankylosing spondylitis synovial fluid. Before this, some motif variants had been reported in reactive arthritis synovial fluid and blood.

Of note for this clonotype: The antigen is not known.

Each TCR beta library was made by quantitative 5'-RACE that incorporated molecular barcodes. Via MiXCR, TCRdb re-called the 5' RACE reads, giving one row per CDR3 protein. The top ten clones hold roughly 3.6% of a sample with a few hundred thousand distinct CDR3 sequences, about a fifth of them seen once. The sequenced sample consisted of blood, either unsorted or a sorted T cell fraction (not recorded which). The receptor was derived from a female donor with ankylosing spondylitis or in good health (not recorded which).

In DNA form, the CDR3 reads TGTGCCAGCAGCCTTGGGACAGGGGGTGAAGCTTTCTTT. Protein: CASSLGTGGEAFF. The rearrangement joins TRBV7-6 to TRBJ1-1; TRBD1 matches 11 bases. V was pared by 5 bases and J by 7 bases, with 3 bases of the junction left unmatched. The germline V gene has CDR1 SGHVS and CDR2 FNYEAQ. The CDR3 length is 13 residues. Full variable domain (outside the CDR3, taken from reference TRBV7-6 and TRBJ1-1): GAGVSQSPRYKVTKRGQDVALRCDPISGHVSLYWYRQALGQGPEFLTYFNYEAQQDKSGLPNDRFSAERPEGSISTLTIQRTEQRDSAMYRCASSLGTGGEAFFGQGTRLTVV.